The 15 T cell receptor beta chains given below trace back to one sample, sequenced in a study of regulatory T cells in long-lasting Graves disease. The time point: persistent/refractory GD, antithyroid drugs over 5 years with positive TRAb. Preparation of the TCR library used RNA extracted from PBMCs. Arm-PCR of CDR3 regions and iRepertoire HTBI primers were the basis on which TCR beta libraries were built. In TCRdb, the multiplex PCR reads were re-called with MiXCR into one record per CDR3 protein. The sample contains 250,000 to 300,000 distinct CDR3 sequences, roughly 21% of which appear only once. The sequencing here drew on peripheral blood mononuclear cells (PBMCs), taken when the disease was refractory, from a patient treated with antithyroid drugs. Source of these receptors: a female donor with Graves disease.

Many counts were recorded for this clonotype. V gene TRBV6-5 combines with J gene TRBJ2-5, with TRBD1 identical over 7 bases. The germline CDR1 and CDR2 sequences are MNHEY and SVGAGI. After removal of 3 bases from V and 1 base from J, the junction contained 5 bases not matched to a gene. The CDR3 spans 15 residues. The CDR3 DNA follows: TGTGCCAGCAGTTATTTGGGACAGCTCCAAGAGACCCAGTACTTC. Translation gives CASSYLGQLQETQYF.

The V and J genes are TRBV4-1 and TRBJ1-3, with no clear D. Trimming shortened V by 0 bases and J by 2 bases, and 8 bases separated the two germline ends. This CDR3 region has 15 residues. Germline assignment: CDR1 MGHRA and CDR2 YSYEKL. This CDR3 is CASSQDGPAGNTIYF. The CDR3 bases are TGCGCCAGCAGCCAAGATGGACCCGCTGGAAACACCATATATTTT.

Only a few counts were recorded for this clonotype. The gene calls are TRBV28 and TRBJ2-1; 8 bases map to TRBD2. The CDR3 is 17 residues long. Germline-derived CDR1 and CDR2 are MDHEN and SYDVKM. V lost 6 bases and J lost 1; bases outside the gene matches: 11. CDR3: CASSSSFPGGSYNEQFF. CDR3 sequence (DNA): TGTGCCAGCAGCTCCTCGTTCCCGGGAGGGTCCTACAATGAGCAGTTCTTC.

This clonotype was recorded many times. The chain uses TRBV28 and TRBJ2-5; 7 bases match TRBD2. J lost 5 bases, V lost 5 bases, and 8 bases had no gene match. The CDR3 extends over 14 amino acids. Germline V gene lookup returns CDR1 MDHEN and CDR2 SYDVKM. The chain's CDR3 is CASSPPGRVETQYF. The CDR3, as DNA: TGTGCCAGCAGTCCACCGGGGAGGGTTGAGACCCAGTACTTC.

This clonotype was observed many times. V gene TRBV6-5 combines with J gene TRBJ2-5; D is undetermined. Germline V gene data show CDR1 as MNHEY and CDR2 as SVGAGI. V was pared by 0 bases and J by 5 bases, with 10 bases between. The CDR3 has 14 amino acids. CDR3 residues: CASSYSIEIETQYF. For the CDR3, the DNA is TGTGCCAGCAGTTACTCGATTGAAATCGAGACCCAGTACTTC.

This clonotype was picked up a small number of times. A junction boundary mismatches the germline segment, possibly from a read error. The rearrangement joins TRBV7-7 to TRBJ2-2, with 9 positions matching TRBD2. The CDR3 extends over 15 amino acids. Germline V gene data show CDR1 as SSHAT and CDR2 as FNYEAQ (reference sequence). CDR3 loop: CASSNSGRNTGELFF. In DNA, the CDR3 is TGTGCTAGCAGTAATAGCGGGAGGAACACCGGGGAGCTGTTTTTT. Drawing the rest from reference TRBV7-7 and TRBJ2-2, the complete variable domain is GAGVSQSPRYKVTKRGQDVTLRCDPISSHATLYWYQQALGQGPEFLTYFNYEAQPDKSGLPSDRFSAERPEGSISTLTIQRTEQRDSAMYRCASSNSGRNTGELFFGEGSRLTVL.

The V gene is TRBV9, the J gene TRBJ2-7; D is ambiguous. The germline V gene encodes CDR1 SGDLS and CDR2 YYNGEE. Trimming took off 2 bases at V and 3 bases at J, with 9 bases between the two ends. CDR3 length: 13 amino acids. The CDR3 is CASSVVPGYEQYF. Here the CDR3 DNA reads TGTGCCAGCAGCGTGGTTCCGGGCTACGAGCAGTACTTC.

In this sample, this clonotype turned up a few times. V and J are TRBV6-2 or TRBV6-3 and TRBJ2-7; a weak D match, TRBD2 (6 bases). The CDR3 runs to 14 residues. The V gene lost 7 bases and the J gene lost 2 bases, with 15 bases spanning the gap. Per germline, CDR1 MNHEY and CDR2 SVGEGT. The CDR3 spells CASTLAPRTYEQYF. The CDR3 DNA reads as TGTGCCAGCACCCTAGCGCCCCGGACCTACGAGCAGTACTTC.

The rearrangement joins TRBV9 to TRBJ2-5, with a tentative D call TRBD1 (6 bases). This CDR3 is built from 14 residues. CDR1 is SGDLS and CDR2 is YYNGEE in the germline V gene. V was clipped by 4 bases and J by 5 bases, with 15 bases between them. DNA for the CDR3: TGTGCCAGCAGCCTTAACGTGGGGGCCGAGACCCAGTACTTC. This sequence encodes CASSLNVGAETQYF.

This clonotype was counted at least ten times. The rearrangement uses TRBV28 and TRBJ2-7, with D perhaps assigned TRBD1 or TRBD2 (5 bases each). Per the germline V gene, CDR1 is MDHEN and CDR2 is SYDVKM. CDR3 length equals 13 residues. Trimming removed 1 base at V and 7 bases at J, with 11 bases between. DNA of the CDR3: TGTGCCAGCAGTTTATCGGGACCCGAGGAGCAGTACTTC. Translating it yields CASSLSGPEEQYF.

This clonotype was picked up many times. The chain uses TRBV6-9 and TRBJ2-5, with a tentative D call TRBD1 (5 bases). There are 14 residues in the CDR3. V was cut by 3 bases and J by 10 bases, with 18 bases left in between. CDR1 and CDR2 from the germline V gene are MNHGY and SVAAGI. The CDR3 sequence: CASSYSWTSKDQYF. For the CDR3, the DNA is TGTGCCAGCAGTTACTCCTGGACATCGAAGGACCAGTACTTC.

The gene calls are TRBV7-2 and TRBJ1-6, with D tentatively TRBD1 (6 bases). CDR1 is SGHTA and CDR2 is FQGNSA in the germline V gene. The V end lost 3 bases, the J end lost 10 bases, and 13 bases lay between the germline ends. The CDR3 runs 14 residues. The DNA of the CDR3 is TGTGCCAGCAGCTTGTACGGGACAACATCACCCCTCCACTTT. This translates into CASSLYGTTSPLHF. The full variable domain, completed using reference TRBV7-2 and TRBJ1-6, is GAGVSQSPSNKVTEKGKDVELRCDPISGHTALYWYRQSLGQGLEFLIYFQGNSAPDKSGLPSDRFSAERTGGSVSTLTIQRTQQEDSAVYLCASSLYGTTSPLHFGNGTRLTVT.

This clonotype was detected many times. The V and J genes are TRBV6-1 and TRBJ1-2; 8 nucleotides agree with TRBD1. The CDR3 is made up of 13 amino acids. The V gene's germline CDR1 is MNHNS and CDR2 SASEGT. V lost 6 bases to trimming and J lost 4 bases; unmatched junction nucleotides: 4. Written as DNA, the CDR3 is TGTGCCAGCAGAGACAGGGGTGTCTATGGCTACACCTTC. Its protein is CASRDRGVYGYTF.

The sample holds a few counts of this clonotype. As DNA, the CDR3 is TGCAGTGCTAGCTTCCAGGGGGCGCATCAGCCCCAGCATTTT. Its protein is CSASFQGAHQPQHF. The J gene is TRBJ1-5, the V gene TRBV20-1; TRBD1 aligns across 8 bases. V lost 3 bases, J lost 5 bases, and 6 bases stayed unmatched. Germline V gene data show CDR1 as DFQATT and CDR2 as SNEGSKA (reference sequence). This CDR3 is 14 amino acids long.

On this clonotype itself: A read error may be the cause here, since a much bigger clone is one base away. V gene TRBV20-1 combines with J gene TRBJ1-1; D is undetermined. With 1 base removed from V and 10 bases from J, the gap between germline ends came to 16 bases. CDR1 is DFQATT, CDR2 SNEGSKA, per germline (reference sequence). There are 13 residues in the CDR3. Here the CDR3 reads CSARGTVRGGAFF. CDR3 nucleotides: TGCAGTGCTAGAGGTACAGTTCGAGGTGGAGCTTTCTTT.